Below, 30 T cell receptor beta chains from the same sample are listed, as sequenced in a study of regulatory T cells in long-lasting Graves disease. Time point defined: persistent/refractory GD, antithyroid drugs over 5 years with positive TRAb. Generation of the TCR library employed RNA extracted from PBMCs. Investigators prepared the TCR beta libraries by applying iRepertoire HTBI primers and Arm-PCR of CDR3 regions. One entry per CDR3 protein results from TCRdb running MiXCR on the multiplex PCR reads. The sample yields hundreds of thousands of distinct CDR3 sequences, around 20% seen once. Here the sequenced sample was peripheral blood mononuclear cells (PBMCs), taken when the disease was refractory, from a patient treated with antithyroid drugs. All receptors come from a female donor with Graves disease.

This clonotype has a handful of counts. The chain carries TRBV27 and TRBJ2-5; no firm D call. Germline assignment: CDR1 MNHEY and CDR2 SMNVEV (reference sequence). This CDR3 is 13 amino acids long. V dropped 5 bases and J dropped 5 bases, with 12 bases sitting between them. The CDR3 DNA reads as TGTGCCAGCAGTATGACCCCCGGGGAGACCCAGTACTTC. Its translation is CASSMTPGETQYF.

The CDR3 loop is CASSEQAPRHPIYEQYF. DNA for the CDR3: TGTGCCAGCAGCGAACAGGCTCCGCGACACCCGATCTACGAGCAGTACTTC. The chain combines TRBV7-3 with TRBJ2-7; tentative D call: TRBD1 (5 bases). The germline V and J ends were trimmed by 5 bases and 3 bases, with 23 bases remaining between them. CDR1 is SGHTA, CDR2 FQGTGA, per germline. There are 17 residues in the CDR3.

This clonotype has just a few counts. The V call is TRBV5-6, the J call TRBJ2-7, with D possibly matching TRBD1 (7 bases). This CDR3 region has 14 residues. Trimming pared 4 bases from V and 3 bases from J, leaving 14 bases between. Germline V gene lookup returns CDR1 SGHDT and CDR2 YYEEEE. The CDR3 DNA follows: TGTGCCAGCAGCCGGGGGACAGAGAGCTACGAGCAGTACTTC. As protein: CASSRGTESYEQYF.

This clonotype was seen just once. A read error may be the cause here, since a much bigger clone is one base away. The missing conserved phenylalanine or tryptophan at the end of this CDR3 makes a read error likely. The rearrangement links TRBV12-3 or TRBV12-4 to TRBJ1-2, with 10 bases fitting TRBD1. There are 16 residues in the CDR3. Losses at the gene ends were 1 base for V and 8 bases for J; bases not matched to a gene: 10. CDR3 amino acids: CASSLGGQGRVWGYTL. CDR3 nucleotide sequence: TGTGCCAGCAGTTTAGGGGGACAGGGGCGGGTATGGGGCTACACCCTC.

This clonotype was counted at least ten times. V is TRBV5-1 and J is TRBJ2-4, with D perhaps matching TRBD2 (7 bases). There are 15 residues in the CDR3. The germline V gene has CDR1 SGHRS and CDR2 YFSETQ. Trimming left V 4 bases short and J 5 bases short, with 16 bases between. CDR3 residues: CASSLTGRGENIQYF. CDR3 sequence (DNA): TGCGCCAGCAGCCTAACAGGGAGGGGAGAAAACATTCAGTACTTC.

This clonotype was observed many times. The chain links TRBV6-2 or TRBV6-3 to TRBJ2-7; 7 nucleotides match TRBD2. The length of the CDR3 is 15 residues. V shed 2 bases, J shed 4 bases, and the junction held 8 bases outside the gene matches. Germline-derived CDR1 and CDR2 are MNHEY and SVGEGT. CDR3 protein: CASSYGGEWSYEQYF. For the CDR3, the DNA is TGTGCCAGCAGTTACGGGGGGGAGTGGTCGTACGAGCAGTACTTC.

The chain has TRBV5-4 and TRBJ2-5; TRBD1 might be the D (6 bases). V lost 4 bases and J 4 bases, leaving 8 bases between the germline ends. Per germline, CDR1 SGHNT and CDR2 YYREEE (reference sequence). The CDR3 is made up of 12 amino acids. The CDR3 spells CASSAGVETQYF. The CDR3 coding sequence is TGTGCCAGCAGCGCAGGGGTAGAGACCCAGTACTTC.

This chain's CDR3 is CASSPGDRGIGEQYF. CDR3 coding DNA: TGTGCCAGCAGCCCCGGGGACAGGGGAATCGGGGAGCAGTACTTC. The chain recombines TRBV5-6 with TRBJ2-7, with 10 positions matching TRBD1. The CDR3 runs to 15 residues. CDR1 and CDR2 (germline): SGHDT, YYEEEE. V shed 4 bases, J shed 7 bases, and the junction held 11 bases outside the gene matches.

This clonotype was found a few times. The chain has TRBV7-9 and TRBJ2-1; 9 bases map to TRBD2. The V and J ends lost 4 bases and 0 bases, in that order; junction bases with no gene match: 4. This CDR3 has 16 amino acids. Germline values: CDR1 SEHNR, CDR2 FQNEAQ (reference sequence). The CDR3 reads CASSSPGLASYNEQFF. The CDR3, as DNA: TGTGCCAGCAGCTCTCCGGGACTAGCCTCCTACAATGAGCAGTTCTTC. Filled out from reference TRBV7-9 and TRBJ2-1, the complete variable domain reads DTGVSQNPRHKITKRGQNVTFRCDPISEHNRLYWYRQTLGQGPEFLTYFQNEAQLEKSRLLSDRFSAERPKGSFSTLEIQRTEQGDSAMYLCASSSPGLASYNEQFFGPGTRLTVL.

A remark on this clonotype: A read error may be the cause here, since a much bigger clone is one base away. V gene TRBV5-1 combines with J gene TRBJ2-7; TRBD2 matches 8 bases. Germline lookup yields CDR1 SGHRS and CDR2 YFSETQ. CDR3 length: 18 amino acids. The chain's CDR3 is CAGSLSWTAAGVGHEQYF. DNA for the CDR3: TGCGCCGGCAGCTTATCATGGACAGCAGCGGGAGTAGGCCACGAGCAGTACTTC.

This chain links TRBV4-3 with TRBJ1-5; D is unresolved. The germline V gene encodes CDR1 LGHNA and CDR2 YSLEER. The CDR3 consists of 14 residues. Trimming took off 0 bases at V and 7 bases at J, with 10 bases between the two ends. CDR3 protein: CASSQERTGQPQHF. The CDR3 bases are TGCGCCAGCAGCCAAGAACGGACGGGACAGCCCCAGCATTTT.

V usage is TRBV12-3 or TRBV12-4 and J usage is TRBJ2-5; D tentatively reads TRBD1 or TRBD2 (5 bases each). V lost 6 bases and J lost 5, with 22 bases in between. The CDR3 runs to 16 residues. The CDR3 bases are TGTGCCAGCAGCCGACACCCGGGACCTAGTCAGGAGACCCAGTACTTC. As protein: CASSRHPGPSQETQYF.

The CDR3 sequence: CASSLYSGLGQNPYEQYF. CDR3 DNA: TGTGCCAGCAGCTTATATTCTGGGTTGGGACAGAACCCCTACGAGCAGTACTTC. The chain recombines TRBV7-6 with TRBJ2-7; 7 nucleotides agree with TRBD1. The V gene end was trimmed by 2 bases and the J gene end by 2 bases; junction bases not matched to a gene: 15. The CDR3 totals 18 residues. CDR1 and CDR2 from the germline V gene are SGHVS and FNYEAQ.

This clonotype was recorded many times. The J gene is TRBJ2-7, the V gene TRBV3-1; D is ambiguous. The germline gives CDR1 LGHDT, CDR2 YNNKEL (reference sequence). This CDR3 region has 12 residues. V was trimmed by 1 base and J by 4 bases, leaving 5 bases between them. In DNA, the CDR3 is TGTGCCAGCAGCCAAGCGGGTTACGAGCAGTACTTC. As protein: CASSQAGYEQYF.

This chain joins TRBV7-9 and TRBJ1-1; the D gene is possibly TRBD1 (6 bases). This CDR3 contains 13 residues. V was clipped by 7 bases and J by 3 bases, with 12 bases between them. The germline CDR1 and CDR2 sequences are SEHNR and FQNEAQ (reference sequence). Here the CDR3 DNA reads TGTGCCAGCAACTTTCACAGGGACACTGAAGCTTTCTTT. This gives the protein CASNFHRDTEAFF.

This clonotype has more than one count but fewer than ten. Relative to the germline gene, one junction end is altered; a read error may explain this. The V call is TRBV20-1, the J call TRBJ1-4; no definite D call. In germline, CDR1 is DFQATT, CDR2 SNEGSKA (reference sequence). The CDR3 spans 11 residues. CDR3 sequence (DNA): TGCAGTGCTAGCGGCGGTGAAGAACTGTTTTTT. Translation gives CSASGGEELFF.

This clonotype was recorded at least ten times. This sequence joins TRBV7-2 and TRBJ2-7, with 8 nucleotides matching TRBD1. CDR3 size: 17 residues. V lost 5 bases to trimming and J lost 1 base; unmatched junction nucleotides: 13. Germline values: CDR1 SGHTA, CDR2 FQGNSA. The CDR3 sequence: CASSPIATGANSYEQYF. CDR3 sequence (DNA): TGTGCCAGCAGCCCTATTGCGACAGGGGCGAATTCCTACGAGCAGTACTTC. Full variable domain (rest looked up from reference TRBV7-2 and TRBJ2-7): GAGVSQSPSNKVTEKGKDVELRCDPISGHTALYWYRQSLGQGLEFLIYFQGNSAPDKSGLPSDRFSAERTGGSVSTLTIQRTQQEDSAVYLCASSPIATGANSYEQYFGPGTRLTVT.

The V and J genes are TRBV20-1 and TRBJ2-7, with 8 positions matching TRBD2. The J segment lost 0 bases and the V segment lost 5 bases, leaving 18 bases of the junction unmatched. Germline V gene sequence: CDR1 DFQATT, CDR2 SNEGSKA (reference sequence). CDR3 size: 18 residues. CDR3 in amino acids: CSASGGKTSHGSSYEQYF. CDR3 sequence (DNA): TGCAGTGCTTCGGGGGGGAAGACTAGTCACGGTAGCTCCTACGAGCAGTACTTC.

This clonotype was counted between two and nine times. This sequence joins TRBV28 and TRBJ2-2; perhaps TRBD2 as D (5 bases). V was pared by 3 bases and J by 4 bases, with 15 bases between. This CDR3 has 16 amino acids. Per germline, CDR1 MDHEN and CDR2 SYDVKM. CDR3 protein: CASSFLFGIGTGELFF. CDR3 in DNA: TGTGCCAGCAGTTTTCTCTTCGGGATTGGCACCGGGGAGCTGTTTTTT. Using reference TRBV28 and TRBJ2-2 for the parts outside the CDR3, the full variable domain is DVKVTQSSRYLVKRTGEKVFLECVQDMDHENMFWYRQDPGLGLRLIYFSYDVKMKEKGDIPEGYSVSREKKERFSLILESASTNQTSMYLCASSFLFGIGTGELFFGEGSRLTVL.

This clonotype was seen a few times. This chain joins TRBV27 and TRBJ1-5, with D maybe TRBD1 (5 bases). The CDR3 loop spans 13 amino acids. Germline assignment: CDR1 MNHEY and CDR2 SMNVEV (reference sequence). V lost 2 bases and J 9 bases, leaving 11 bases between the germline ends. CDR3 region: CASSLTRDRPQHF. CDR3 coding DNA: TGTGCCAGCAGTTTAACCCGGGACCGGCCCCAGCATTTT.

This clonotype has a handful of counts. In DNA, the CDR3 is TGTGCCTGGAGTCCCGGGACAGCCACTTTCTCTGAAGCTTTCTTT. Translating it yields CAWSPGTATFSEAFF. This chain links TRBV30 with TRBJ1-1; 7 nucleotides agree with TRBD1. The germline V gene encodes CDR1 GTSNPN and CDR2 SVGIG (reference sequence). The CDR3 contains 15 residues. The trim removed 2 bases at V and 6 bases at J, leaving 12 bases unmatched. Full variable domain (outside the CDR3, taken from reference TRBV30 and TRBJ1-1): SQTIHQWPATLVQPVGSPLSLECTVEGTSNPNLYWYRQAAGRGLQLLFYSVGIGQISSEVPQNLSASRPQDRQFILSSKKLLLSDSGFYLCAWSPGTATFSEAFFGQGTRLTVV.

This clonotype came up many times. The chain uses TRBV6-1 and TRBJ2-7, with 12 bases lining up with TRBD1. Germline V CDR1 and CDR2: MNHNS, SASEGT. Trimming at V came to 5 bases and at J to 6 bases, leaving 5 bases not matched to a gene. The CDR3 totals 14 residues. This chain's CDR3 is CASSQGDRGREQYF. CDR3 coding DNA: TGTGCCAGCAGTCAAGGGGACAGGGGGCGCGAGCAGTACTTC.

Many counts were recorded for this clonotype. This rearrangement joins TRBV6-1 to TRBJ1-5; possible D gene TRBD1, 6 bases. The V end lost 4 bases, the J end lost 3 bases, and 10 bases lay between the germline ends. Germline CDR1 and CDR2: MNHNS and SASEGT. This CDR3 region has 14 residues. Here the CDR3 reads CASSVQGPNQPQHF. CDR3 DNA: TGTGCCAGCAGTGTACAGGGTCCCAATCAGCCCCAGCATTTT.

This sequence joins TRBV11-2 and TRBJ2-3; 9 bases fit TRBD2. The length of the CDR3 is 15 residues. The germline CDR1 and CDR2 sequences are SGHAT and FQNNGV. Trimming took 4 bases from V and 3 from J; bases not matched to a gene: 5. The CDR3 protein is CASSSRAGGTDTQYF. CDR3 DNA: TGTGCCAGCAGCTCCCGGGCGGGAGGGACAGATACGCAGTATTTT.

V usage is TRBV3-1 and J usage is TRBJ2-7; 9 nucleotides agree with TRBD1. Losses at the gene ends were 5 bases for V and 6 bases for J; bases not matched to a gene: 8. CDR3 length: 14 residues. The germline V gene has CDR1 LGHDT and CDR2 YNNKEL (reference sequence). CDR3: CASSVPGQGGEQYF. The CDR3 DNA sequence: TGTGCCAGCAGCGTTCCGGGACAGGGTGGCGAGCAGTACTTC.

This clonotype was counted between two and nine times. The chain carries TRBV28 and TRBJ2-2; D is possibly TRBD1 (6 bases). The germline CDR1 and CDR2 sequences are MDHEN and SYDVKM. The CDR3 loop spans 14 amino acids. V gave up 6 bases and J gave up 7 bases, with 15 bases separating them. The CDR3 is CASRGQTLVGELFF. Here the CDR3 DNA reads TGTGCCAGCAGAGGACAGACCCTGGTCGGGGAGCTGTTTTTT.

This clonotype was observed many times. V usage is TRBV18 and J usage is TRBJ1-5; no clear D gene. There are 14 residues in the CDR3. V gave up 4 bases and J gave up 5 bases, with 12 bases separating them. Per the germline V gene, CDR1 is KGHSH and CDR2 is LQKENI. Here the CDR3 reads CASSHGREYQPQHF. Here the CDR3 DNA reads TGTGCCAGCTCACATGGGAGGGAATATCAGCCCCAGCATTTT.

This clonotype was recorded at least ten times. The chain combines TRBV12-3 or TRBV12-4 with TRBJ2-7; TRBD2 matches 9 bases. The CDR3 runs to 15 residues. The ends lost 3 bases at V and 5 bases at J; junction bases unmatched: 8. The chain's CDR3 is CASSFGASGINEQYF. The DNA for the CDR3 is TGTGCCAGCAGTTTTGGCGCTAGCGGGATCAACGAGCAGTACTTC.

The genes are TRBV19 and TRBJ2-5, with TRBD1 as a possible D gene (6 bases). V was trimmed by 7 bases and J by 3 bases, leaving 12 bases between them. The CDR3 length is 13 residues. Germline V CDR1 and CDR2: LNHDA, SQIVND (reference sequence). The CDR3: CASTPQGEETQYF. CDR3 sequence (DNA): TGTGCCAGTACCCCACAGGGAGAAGAGACCCAGTACTTC.

There are many counts of this clonotype. The rearrangement uses TRBV7-2 and TRBJ2-5; the D gene could be TRBD1 or TRBD2 (5 bases each). Per the germline V gene, CDR1 is SGHTA and CDR2 is FQGNSA. The CDR3 totals 13 residues. V was trimmed by 2 bases and J by 4 bases, leaving 8 bases between them. CDR3 in DNA: TGTGCCAGCAGCTTATGGGACGCAGAGACCCAGTACTTC. This translates into CASSLWDAETQYF.